These 12 T cell receptor beta chains were sequenced from one sample in a study of breast tumors, draining lymph nodes, adjacent tissues. Samples came from axillary lymph nodes draining the breast cancer. TCRdb redid the calling of the multiplex PCR reads with MiXCR, one entry per CDR3 protein. Of some 230,000 distinct CDR3 sequences listed, under 35% are singletons. The source material was axillary lymph node tissue. Receptors were obtained from a female donor with breast cancer. Some clones in this sample may be carry-over from other donors' samples.

This clonotype was observed many times. V usage is TRBV7-9 and J usage is TRBJ1-6, with D unclear. The CDR3 contains 14 residues. Germline lookup yields CDR1 SEHNR and CDR2 FQNEAQ (reference sequence). Trimming shortened V by 1 base and J by 13 bases, and 14 bases separated the two germline ends. The CDR3 loop is CASSLGVADGPLHF. The CDR3 nucleotides are TGTGCCAGCAGCTTAGGAGTGGCGGACGGGCCCCTCCACTTT.

This clonotype has ten or more counts. The chain links TRBV4-1 to TRBJ1-4; D is unclear. V lost 0 bases to trimming and J lost 6 bases, with 11 bases between them. Germline V gives CDR1 MGHRA, CDR2 YSYEKL. This CDR3 is built from 15 residues. CDR3 nucleotide sequence: TGCGCCAGCAGCCAAGATCAGCAGATTTATGAAAAACTGTTTTTT. This encodes CASSQDQQIYEKLFF.

The count of this clonotype is one. A clone one base away is much larger, so this may be a read error. The V and J genes are TRBV20-1 and TRBJ1-2; 12 bases agree with TRBD1. Germline assignment: CDR1 DFQATT and CDR2 SNEGSKA (reference sequence). The length of the CDR3 is 15 residues. The V gene end was trimmed by 6 bases and the J gene end by 7 bases; junction bases not matched to a gene: 12. CDR3 bases: TGCAGTGCCGGAACCCCGGGACAGGGGGCCATTGGCTACACCTTC. Protein product: CSAGTPGQGAIGYTF.

There are a few counts of this clonotype. The CDR3 bases are TGTGCCAGCAGCTTAAGTGATACAGGGTACAATGAGCAGTATTTT. This gives the protein CASSLSDTGYNEQYF. V is TRBV7-3 and J is TRBJ2-3; TRBD1 might be the D (6 bases). CDR3 length: 15 residues. Germline V gene lookup returns CDR1 SGHTA and CDR2 FQGTGA. V gave up 1 base and J gave up 11 bases, with 19 bases separating them.

The chain joins TRBV5-1 to TRBJ2-6, with 11 bases fitting TRBD2. Germline V lookup: CDR1 SGHRS, CDR2 YFSETQ. The CDR3 spans 16 residues. Trimming at V came to 2 bases and at J to 4 bases, leaving 2 bases not matched to a gene. CDR3 in amino acids: CASSLRTSGGANVLTF. CDR3 DNA: TGCGCCAGCAGCTTACGGACTAGCGGGGGGGCCAACGTCCTGACTTTC.

This chain links TRBV5-1 with TRBJ1-1; no clear D gene. Germline assignment: CDR1 SGHRS and CDR2 YFSETQ. The germline V and J ends were trimmed by 0 bases and 1 base, with 7 bases remaining between them. This CDR3 comprises 14 residues. CDR3 sequence reads: CASSLDSANTEAFF. The CDR3, as DNA: TGCGCCAGCAGCTTGGATAGTGCGAACACTGAAGCTTTCTTT.

This clonotype was observed many times. The rearrangement uses TRBV11-1 and TRBJ2-1; D not resolved. The CDR3 totals 12 residues. The V gene lost 3 bases and the J gene lost 8 bases, with 8 bases spanning the gap. The germline V gene has CDR1 SGHAT and CDR2 FQDESV (reference sequence). CDR3 sequence: CASSLSFHEQFF. The CDR3 DNA is TGTGCCAGCAGCTTGAGCTTCCATGAGCAGTTCTTC.

The V and J genes are TRBV9 and TRBJ2-1, with 7 bases matching TRBD2. With V trimmed by 0 bases and J by 5 bases, 8 bases remained unmatched. The CDR3 extends over 16 amino acids. Germline V gene sequence: CDR1 SGDLS, CDR2 YYNGEE. The DNA of the CDR3 is TGTGCCAGCAGCGTAGGGGGGGGGGACGTAGACAATGAGCAGTTCTTC. Residues: CASSVGGGDVDNEQFF.

Of note for this clonotype: With a much larger clone just one base away, this may be a read error. The J gene is TRBJ2-3, the V gene TRBV7-2; D assignment may be TRBD1 or TRBD2 (7 bases each). The CDR3 totals 15 residues. Germline CDR1 is SGHTA and CDR2 is FQGNSA. Between the trimmed V and J ends, which lost 2 bases and 8 bases, there was a span of 17 bases. As DNA, the CDR3 is TGTGCCAGCAGCTTAACAGGGGCGGGGGTGGGTACGCAGTATTTT. This encodes CASSLTGAGVGTQYF.

This chain links TRBV2 with TRBJ1-2, with TRBD1 matching 7 bases. Trimming cost V 6 bases and J 8 bases; bases outside gene matches: 9. The CDR3 sequence is 13 residues long. Germline CDR1 is SNHLY and CDR2 is FYNNEI. The CDR3 DNA follows: TGTGCCAGCAGCGTTACAGGGGCTAACGGCTACACCTTC. This sequence encodes CASSVTGANGYTF.

This clonotype was recorded many times. This sequence joins TRBV19 and TRBJ2-3, with D unclear. Trimming pared 8 bases from V and 7 bases from J, leaving 10 bases between. Germline CDR1 reads LNHDA; CDR2 reads SQIVND (reference sequence). This CDR3 spans 11 amino acids. The DNA for the CDR3 is TGTGCCAGTGCTTACGGACATACGCAGTATTTT. It encodes CASAYGHTQYF.

Comments on this clonotype: Relative to the germline gene, one junction end is altered; a read error may explain this. This chain links TRBV7-9 with TRBJ1-2, with a weak D call TRBD1 (5 bases). The CDR3 has 14 amino acids. CDR1 and CDR2 from the germline V gene are SEHNR and FQNEAQ (reference sequence). The CDR3 DNA follows: TGCGCCAGCAGCCCTAGCCTAACTAGGGGTGGCTACACCTTC. Amino acids: CASSPSLTRGGYTF. The full variable domain, rest sourced from reference TRBV7-9 and TRBJ1-2, is DTGVSQNPRHKITKRGQNVTFRCDPISEHNRLYWYRQTLGQGPEFLTYFQNEAQLEKSRLLSDRFSAERPKGSFSTLEIQRTEQGDSAMYLCASSPSLTRGGYTFGSGTRLTVV.